Listed below are T cell receptor beta chains from one sample, sequenced in a study of T cells in Graves' hyperthyroidism and ophthalmopathy. TCRdb analysed the multiplex PCR reads with MiXCR anew, one entry per CDR3 protein. The sample lists around 800,000 distinct CDR3 sequences, 38% occurring once. Sequencing was done on a sample of blood. The receptors come from a man between 18 and 29 years old with Graves' hyperthyroidism. Both conserved end residues are part of each CDR3. Each record gives: clone size, J gene, D gene, V gene, CDR3 DNA, CDR3 protein. The D gene is left open where the match is weak. Some rows mark clone size as missing; the rest say once, few, many or name a class of expanded clone.

size: many; J: TRBJ1-1; D: -; V: TRBV29-1; DNA: TGCAGCGTTGAAGAGACCAACACTGAAGCTTTCTTT; CDR3: CSVEETNTEAFF
size: few; J: TRBJ1-1; D: -; V: TRBV9; DNA: TGTGCCAGCAGTCCATACGGGGGCGCGAGCACTGAAGCTTTCTTT; CDR3: CASSPYGGASTEAFF
size: -; J: TRBJ1-1; D: TRBD1; V: TRBV6-5; DNA: TGTGCCAGCAGTAACAAAGACAGGGGAGGCACTGAAGCTTTCTTT; CDR3: CASSNKDRGGTEAFF
size: -; J: TRBJ1-1; D: TRBD1; V: TRBV29-1; DNA: TGCAGCGAGCGGACAGGGCCTACTGAAGCTTTCTTT; CDR3: CSERTGPTEAFF
size: few; J: TRBJ2-5; D: TRBD1; V: TRBV6-5; DNA: TGTGCCAGCTGGGCCGGGACAGGGTCTTTTAAGACCCAGTACTTC; CDR3: CASWAGTGSFKTQYF
size: -; J: TRBJ2-6; D: TRBD2; V: TRBV7-9; DNA: TGCGCCAGCAGCCACTGGACTAGCGGGAGGGCCTCTGGGGCCAACGTCCTGACTTTC; CDR3: CASSHWTSGRASGANVLTF
size: many; J: TRBJ1-5; D: -; V: TRBV20-1; DNA: TGCAGTGCTAGACAGGAGAGGAATCAGCCCCAGCATTTT; CDR3: CSARQERNQPQHF
size: few; J: TRBJ2-2; D: -; V: TRBV9; DNA: TGTGCCAGCAACCCCGGACACAACACCGGGGAGCTGTTTTTT; CDR3: CASNPGHNTGELFF
size: many; J: TRBJ2-7; D: TRBD1; V: TRBV7-9; DNA: TGTGCCAGCAGGGACTCGGACAGGGCCTACGAGCAGTACTTC; CDR3: CASRDSDRAYEQYF
size: -; J: TRBJ2-2; D: -; V: TRBV9; DNA: TGCGCCAGCCAGGGGGGTAGCGCGACCGGGGAGCTGTTTTTT; CDR3: CASQGGSATGELFF
size: -; J: TRBJ1-1; D: -; V: TRBV7-2; DNA: TGTGCCAGCAGCTTAAAGTGGATGGGGGCTAGGGCTTTCTTT; CDR3: CASSLKWMGARAFF
size: -; J: TRBJ2-2; D: -; V: TRBV19; DNA: TGTGCCAGTTGCGACAGAAGCTACACCGGGGAGCTGTTTTTT; CDR3: CASCDRSYTGELFF
size: few; J: TRBJ2-2; D: -; V: TRBV5-5; DNA: TGTGCCAGCAGCTTACAGGACGGGGAGCTGTTTTTT; CDR3: CASSLQDGELFF
size: few; J: TRBJ2-7; D: -; V: TRBV12-3/TRBV12-4; DNA: TGTGCCAGCATGGGGGTCGAGCAGTACTTC; CDR3: CASMGVEQYF
size: many; J: TRBJ2-7; D: TRBD2; V: TRBV7-9; DNA: TGTGCCAGCAGCTTAGAGGTAGCGGGAGGGTCCTACGAGCAGTACTTC; CDR3: CASSLEVAGGSYEQYF
size: -; J: TRBJ2-3; D: -; V: TRBV12-3/TRBV12-4; DNA: TGTGCCAGCAGTTTAATGGAGTGGGACTCCGTCCGGTATTTT; CDR3: CASSLMEWDSVRYF
size: -; J: TRBJ1-2; D: -; V: TRBV7-2; DNA: TGTGCCAGCAGCATGACTAGCGGCTACACCTTC; CDR3: CASSMTSGYTF
size: -; J: TRBJ1-2; D: TRBD1; V: TRBV6-5; DNA: TGTGCCTGCGGGATAATGGGACAGCTATCCCCCTATGGCTACACCTTC; CDR3: CACGIMGQLSPYGYTF
size: -; J: TRBJ2-7; D: -; V: TRBV29-1; DNA: TGCAGCGCCAGCAGCTTGGCCGGGGACGAGCAGTACTTC; CDR3: CSASSLAGDEQYF
size: many; J: TRBJ1-1; D: TRBD1; V: TRBV29-1; DNA: TGCAGCGTGGGCACAGGGGTGACTGAAGCTTTCTTT; CDR3: CSVGTGVTEAFF
size: few; J: TRBJ2-5; D: -; V: TRBV11-1; DNA: TGTGCCAGCAGTCCGACAGGGACCCAGTACTTC; CDR3: CASSPTGTQYF
size: -; J: TRBJ1-1; D: -; V: TRBV6-5; DNA: TGTGCCAGCAACCCCGAGTTTAGAGGGATCGAAGCTTTCTTT; CDR3: CASNPEFRGIEAFF
size: few; J: TRBJ2-5; D: -; V: TRBV5-1; DNA: TGCGCCAGCTCGCCGGACCCACAAGAGACCCAGTACTTC; CDR3: CASSPDPQETQYF
size: many; J: TRBJ1-1; D: -; V: TRBV24-1; DNA: TGTGCCACCAGTGATTCAGACGGGCCCGAAGCTTTCTTT; CDR3: CATSDSDGPEAFF
size: -; J: TRBJ1-2; D: -; V: TRBV11-1; DNA: TGTGCCAGCAGCTTCGGGACGGAGGACTATGGCTACACCTTC; CDR3: CASSFGTEDYGYTF
size: -; J: TRBJ2-7; D: TRBD2; V: TRBV24-1; DNA: TGTGCCAGCAGTGAAGCTAGCGGGATAAGGTACGAGCAGTACTTC; CDR3: CASSEASGIRYEQYF
size: -; J: TRBJ1-4; D: -; V: TRBV5-4; DNA: TGTGCCAGCAGCCCAGAGGGACGGAAAGGAGGTGAAAAACTGTTTTTT; CDR3: CASSPEGRKGGEKLFF
size: -; J: TRBJ2-5; D: -; V: TRBV7-7; DNA: TGTGCTAGAGGGAGGCTTGTGGAGACCCAGTACTTC; CDR3: CARGRLVETQYF
size: few; J: TRBJ1-2; D: TRBD1; V: TRBV6-6; DNA: TGTGCCAGCAGCTCGGAGACAGGGGGCAGGAATGGCTACACCTTC; CDR3: CASSSETGGRNGYTF
size: -; J: TRBJ2-5; D: -; V: TRBV12-3/TRBV12-4; DNA: TGTGCCAGCAGTTTAGCGAGGGGTCAGACCCAGTACTTC; CDR3: CASSLARGQTQYF
size: many; J: TRBJ2-5; D: -; V: TRBV20-1; DNA: TGCAGTGCCGCACGCAGGGTTGGGGAGACCCAGTACTTC; CDR3: CSAARRVGETQYF
size: few; J: TRBJ1-1; D: -; V: TRBV20-1; DNA: TGCAGTGCTAGAGCCGAGGTCGGGTACACTGAAGCTTTCTTT; CDR3: CSARAEVGYTEAFF
size: -; J: TRBJ2-3; D: -; V: TRBV29-1; DNA: TGCAGCGTCTCTGTCAGGGTTGGAGATACGCAGTATTTT; CDR3: CSVSVRVGDTQYF
size: many; J: TRBJ2-7; D: -; V: TRBV7-2; DNA: TGTGCCAGCAGCTTCAGGTGGGGCGAGCAGTACTTC; CDR3: CASSFRWGEQYF
size: -; J: TRBJ2-6; D: -; V: TRBV2; DNA: TGTGCCAGCAGTGTACGCGGCAGCTCTGGGGCCAACGTCCTGACTTTC; CDR3: CASSVRGSSGANVLTF
size: few; J: TRBJ1-2; D: -; V: TRBV7-9; DNA: TGTGCCAGCAGCCCTCCGCAGGGAAACCAACCGTACTATGGCTACACCTTC; CDR3: CASSPPQGNQPYYGYTF
size: many; J: TRBJ1-2; D: -; V: TRBV12-3/TRBV12-4; DNA: TGTGCCAGCGTTGGAGGGTGGGATGGCTACACCTTC; CDR3: CASVGGWDGYTF
size: -; J: TRBJ1-5; D: -; V: TRBV7-9; DNA: TGTGCCAGCAGCTTACAGGGGATAGAAGGGCAGCCCCAGCATTTT; CDR3: CASSLQGIEGQPQHF
size: few; J: TRBJ2-7; D: -; V: TRBV7-6; DNA: TGTGCCAGCAGCTTAGATAGGGGGGTGAGCGAGCAGTACTTC; CDR3: CASSLDRGVSEQYF
size: few; J: TRBJ2-2; D: TRBD1; V: TRBV27; DNA: TGTGCCAGTCTAGGGGACAGGGCCACCGGGGAGCTGTTTTTT; CDR3: CASLGDRATGELFF
size: -; J: TRBJ2-5; D: -; V: TRBV4-2; DNA: TGTGCCAGCAGCCAAGGCAGGGTTCGCCAAGAGACCCAGTACTTC; CDR3: CASSQGRVRQETQYF
size: many; J: TRBJ1-3; D: -; V: TRBV29-1; DNA: TGCAGCGTTCGGGACCCCTCTGGAAACACCATATATTTT; CDR3: CSVRDPSGNTIYF
size: many; J: TRBJ1-1; D: -; V: TRBV7-2; DNA: TGTGCCAGCAGCCGATTCCTGAACACTGAAGCTTTCTTT; CDR3: CASSRFLNTEAFF
size: few; J: TRBJ2-5; D: -; V: TRBV12-3/TRBV12-4; DNA: TGTGCCAGCAGCGCGGACAGTCGAGAGACCCAGTACTTC; CDR3: CASSADSRETQYF
size: many; J: TRBJ1-2; D: -; V: TRBV2; DNA: TGTGCCAGCAGTGATAGGCAGGGAGCGGACTATGGCTACACCTTC; CDR3: CASSDRQGADYGYTF
size: -; J: TRBJ2-5; D: TRBD2; V: TRBV20-1; DNA: TGCAGTGCGGTTCCCGGGACTAGCGGGACGAAAGAGACCCAGTACTTC; CDR3: CSAVPGTSGTKETQYF
size: -; J: TRBJ1-6; D: TRBD1; V: TRBV19; DNA: TGTGCCAGTAGTAACACAGGGGACAATTCACCCCTCCACTTT; CDR3: CASSNTGDNSPLHF
size: few; J: TRBJ1-5; D: -; V: TRBV19; DNA: TGTGCCAGTAGTATAAGCGCCGGTTTCAATCAGCCCCAGCATTTT; CDR3: CASSISAGFNQPQHF
size: few; J: TRBJ2-2; D: -; V: TRBV6-6; DNA: TGTGCCAGCACTACAGCGCGGGTGGGCCACACCGGGGAGCTGTTTTTT; CDR3: CASTTARVGHTGELFF
size: -; J: TRBJ1-5; D: -; V: TRBV20-1; DNA: TGCAGTGCTGGACCTCCTTTAAGCCCCAATCAGCCTCAGCATTTT; CDR3: CSAGPPLSPNQPQHF
size: many; J: TRBJ1-1; D: -; V: TRBV15; DNA: TGTGCCACCAGCACCCCGGCCGCGCTGGACACTGAAGCTTTCTTT; CDR3: CATSTPAALDTEAFF
size: -; J: TRBJ1-6; D: -; V: TRBV7-6; DNA: TGTGCCAGCAGTTGGCGGCAATATAATTCACCCCTCCACTTT; CDR3: CASSWRQYNSPLHF
size: many; J: TRBJ1-5; D: -; V: TRBV10-3; DNA: TGTGCCATCAGTGACGAAGGGCCGAATCAGCCCCAGCATTTT; CDR3: CAISDEGPNQPQHF
size: many; J: TRBJ2-6; D: TRBD1; V: TRBV29-1; DNA: TGCAGCGTAGCCTCAGGGGGCTCTGGGGCCAACGTCCTGACTTTC; CDR3: CSVASGGSGANVLTF
size: few; J: TRBJ2-7; D: TRBD1; V: TRBV19; DNA: TGTGCCAGCGCCGCCGGGACAGGGGCCTACGAGCAGTACTTC; CDR3: CASAAGTGAYEQYF
size: -; J: TRBJ1-3; D: -; V: TRBV4-1; DNA: TGCGCCAGCAGCCAAATGGACGGGAGTGGAAACACCATATATTTT; CDR3: CASSQMDGSGNTIYF